What follows is one T cell receptor beta chain and its context. The data derive from a study of T cell responses to AZD1222 COVID-19 vaccine. At the level of the study: Researchers grouped second doses given at about 4 or about 12 weeks into one pool.

The CDR3 has 15 amino acids. CDR1 is PRHDT, CDR2 FYEKMQ, per germline (reference sequence). Between the trimmed V and J ends, which lost 4 bases and 1 base, there was a span of 13 bases. Sequencing used immunoSEQ multiplex PCR; TCRdb keeps in-frame clones, though not all of them. The sample records around 170,000 clones, roughly 91% being singletons. This TCR was recovered from an adult in good health. This sequence joins TRBV13 and TRBJ1-1, with no clear D. The sample here was peripheral blood, taken on day 0 of AZD1222 vaccination. CDR3 in amino acids: CASSSSLVGNTEAFF. The DNA of the CDR3 is TGTGCCAGCAGCTCATCTTTGGTGGGGAACACTGAAGCTTTCTTT.